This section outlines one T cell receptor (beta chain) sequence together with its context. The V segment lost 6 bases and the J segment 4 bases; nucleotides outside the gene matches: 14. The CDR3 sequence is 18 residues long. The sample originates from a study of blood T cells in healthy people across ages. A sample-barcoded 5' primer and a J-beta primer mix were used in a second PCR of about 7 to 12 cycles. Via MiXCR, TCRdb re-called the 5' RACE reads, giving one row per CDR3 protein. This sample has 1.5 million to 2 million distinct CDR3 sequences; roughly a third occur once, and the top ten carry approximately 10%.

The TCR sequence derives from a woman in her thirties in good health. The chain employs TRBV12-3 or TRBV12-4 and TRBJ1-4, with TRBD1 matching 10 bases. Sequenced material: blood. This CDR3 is CASSEGQGVLGGNEKLFF. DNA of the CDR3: TGTGCCAGCAGCGAAGGACAGGGGGTACTGGGGGGTAATGAAAAACTGTTTTTT.